What follows are 23 T cell receptor beta chains derived from one specimen sequenced in a study of technical replicates of blood from a handful of donors (TCRdb year 2017). The library was obtained by the immunoSEQ multiplex PCR assay. What TCRdb holds here is the immuneACCESS table cut down to in-frame rearrangements. Part of the clones is not present; checked against another copy, under half of the missing clones reflect an unresolved V gene, and the others are unexplained. The sample profile shows approximately 88,000 clones; just over 95% of them were found once. The ten largest make up about 0.3% of the sample. The sample taken for sequencing was T cells isolated from PBMCs. These TCRs come from a human donor in good health.

As concerns this clone: Its ends do not fully match the called genes, so a read error is possible. This rearrangement joins TRBV7-7 to TRBJ2-7; D possibly corresponds to TRBD2 (5 bases). The germline gives CDR1 SSHAT, CDR2 FNYEAQ (reference sequence). This CDR3 has 13 residues. CDR3 coding DNA: TGTGCTAGCAGCCGGGGTTTCCTCTACGAGCAGTACTTC. This translates into CASSRGFLYEQYF.

The chain combines TRBV5-1 with TRBJ2-3; D gene ambiguous. CDR3 size: 18 residues. The V gene lost 4 bases and the J gene lost 2 bases, with 23 bases spanning the gap. Germline loops: CDR1 SGHRS, CDR2 YFSETQ. The CDR3 DNA reads TGCGCCAGCAGCCTGGGCCAGTTTCTAGAAATGGTCACAGATACGCAGTATTTT. Translating gives CASSLGQFLEMVTDTQYF.

For this clone: Other DNA sequences in the same sample also yield this CDR3. The V call is TRBV10-3, the J call TRBJ1-2; 8 positions agree with TRBD1. Per germline, CDR1 ENHRY and CDR2 SYGVKD. This CDR3 region has 13 residues. V was clipped by 0 bases and J by 8 bases; unmatched bases: 2. The CDR3 loop is CAISESGQGGYTF. In DNA, the CDR3 is TGTGCCATCAGTGAGTCAGGACAGGGCGGCTACACCTTC.

V and J are TRBV5-1 and TRBJ1-4; TRBD1 might be the D (5 bases). Germline V lookup: CDR1 SGHRS, CDR2 YFSETQ. The CDR3 has 15 amino acids. V lost 5 bases and J 0 bases, leaving 11 bases between the germline ends. The CDR3 is CASRQVSTTNEKLFF. The CDR3 DNA is TGCGCCAGCAGACAGGTCTCTACAACTAATGAAAAACTGTTTTTT.

The V and J genes are TRBV4-3 and TRBJ2-3; D gene unclear. The V end lost 5 bases, the J end lost 2 bases, and 14 bases lay between the germline ends. The CDR3 consists of 15 residues. Germline CDR1 reads LGHNA; CDR2 reads YSLEER. The DNA of the CDR3 is TGCGCCAGCAGCTACAGTAGATCGAACACAGATACGCAGTATTTT. Encoded protein: CASSYSRSNTDTQYF.

V and J are TRBV5-6 and TRBJ2-7; TRBD2 might be the D (5 bases). The CDR3 covers 14 residues. CDR1 and CDR2 (germline): SGHDT, YYEEEE. V gave up 4 bases and J gave up 1 base, with 12 bases separating them. The CDR3 protein is CASSAGPGSYEQYF. The CDR3 bases are TGTGCCAGCAGCGCAGGACCGGGATCCTACGAGCAGTACTTC.

The V and J genes are TRBV6-1 and TRBJ2-7; TRBD2 might be the D (5 bases). Trimming stripped 4 bases from V and 6 bases from J, with 22 bases between. Germline V gives CDR1 MNHNS, CDR2 SASEGT. The CDR3 contains 16 residues. In DNA, the CDR3 is TGTGCCAGCAGTGGACTCGTCTCAGGACCCCGGGGCGAGCAGTACTTC. Its translation: CASSGLVSGPRGEQYF.

The J gene is TRBJ1-2, the V gene TRBV4-3; TRBD1 might be the D (6 bases). Deletions cut 0 bases from V and 7 bases from J, with 18 bases between. CDR1 LGHNA and CDR2 YSLEER come from the germline V gene. This CDR3 is built from 16 residues. CDR3 nucleotide sequence: TGCGCCAGCAGCCAAGACCCTGCCACAGGGCTGTTTGGCTACACCTTC. Translated: CASSQDPATGLFGYTF.

The chain couples TRBV5-4 to TRBJ2-7; 7 bases agree with TRBD1. Trimming cost V 5 bases and J 1 base; bases outside gene matches: 6. The germline CDR1 and CDR2 sequences are SGHNT and YYREEE (reference sequence). The CDR3 loop spans 14 amino acids. The CDR3 bases are TGTGCCAGCAGAACCGGGACAGAGTCCTACGAGCAGTACTTC. This encodes CASRTGTESYEQYF.

This clone occurred once. This CDR3 is also generated by other DNA sequences in the sample. The genes are TRBV19 and TRBJ1-2, with 9 bases aligning to TRBD1. With V trimmed by 3 bases and J by 5 bases, 1 base remained unmatched. The CDR3 totals 13 residues. Germline V gene data show CDR1 as LNHDA and CDR2 as SQIVND (reference sequence). The CDR3 here is CASSIGQGYGYTF. The CDR3 DNA sequence: TGTGCCAGTAGTATCGGACAGGGGTATGGCTACACCTTC.

The V and J genes are TRBV5-1 and TRBJ2-3, with 9 bases that match TRBD2. J gave up 10 bases and V 0 bases, and 3 bases lay outside the gene matches. The germline gives CDR1 SGHRS, CDR2 YFSETQ. The CDR3 is made up of 13 amino acids. The CDR3, as DNA: TGCGCCAGCAGCTTGGATGGCGGGAGGGCGCAGTATTTT. This translates into CASSLDGGRAQYF.

The chain links TRBV27 to TRBJ1-4; the D gene is possibly TRBD1 (5 bases). The germline V gene encodes CDR1 MNHEY and CDR2 SMNVEV (reference sequence). This CDR3 spans 15 amino acids. V lost 8 bases and J 0 bases, leaving 13 bases between the germline ends. CDR3 protein: CASQLGVTTNEKLFF. The DNA for the CDR3 is TGTGCCAGCCAATTAGGGGTCACAACTAATGAAAAACTGTTTTTT.

This chain uses TRBV2 with TRBJ2-5, with D unclear. The V end lost 7 bases, the J end lost 1 base, and 4 bases lay between the germline ends. CDR1 is SNHLY and CDR2 is FYNNEI in the germline V gene. There are 11 residues in the CDR3. CDR3 in DNA: TGTGCCAGCACTAGCCAAGAGACCCAGTACTTC. Residues: CASTSQETQYF.

The CDR3 DNA follows: TGTGCCAGCTCACTGGGACAGGGGGCGACCGGGGAGCTGTTTTTT. Translated: CASSLGQGATGELFF. The V and J genes are TRBV18 and TRBJ2-2, with TRBD1 matching 12 bases. Germline trimming cut 4 bases from V and 5 bases from J; bases unmatched to any gene: 2. The length of the CDR3 is 15 residues. Germline V gene sequence: CDR1 KGHSH, CDR2 LQKENI.

The chain links TRBV5-4 to TRBJ1-1, with D tentatively TRBD1 (5 bases). The V gene's germline CDR1 is SGHNT and CDR2 YYREEE (reference sequence). This CDR3 is built from 15 residues. V was trimmed by 0 bases and J by 6 bases, leaving 15 bases between them. This CDR3 is CASSLAGGMVAEAFF. The CDR3 nucleotides read TGTGCCAGCAGCTTGGCGGGGGGTATGGTCGCTGAAGCTTTCTTT.

The rearrangement uses TRBV2 and TRBJ2-5, with 8 nucleotides matching TRBD2. Germline V lookup: CDR1 SNHLY, CDR2 FYNNEI. This CDR3 comprises 14 residues. Losses at the gene ends were 7 bases for V and 4 bases for J; bases not matched to a gene: 8. The CDR3: CASIETSAGETQYF. Here the CDR3 DNA reads TGTGCCAGCATCGAGACTAGCGCTGGAGAGACCCAGTACTTC. The variable domain in full, completed from reference TRBV2 and TRBJ2-5, reads EPEVTQTPSHQVTQMGQEVILRCVPISNHLYFYWYRQILGQKVEFLVSFYNNEISEKSEIFDDQFSVERPDGSNFTLKIRSTKLEDSAMYFCASIETSAGETQYFGPGTRLLVL.

The chain carries TRBV6-1 and TRBJ2-2; no definite D call. This CDR3 is built from 13 residues. Looked up from germline, CDR1 is MNHNS and CDR2 is SASEGT. The ends were cut back, 5 bases at V and 1 base at J, with 5 bases in the middle. As DNA, the CDR3 is TGTGCCAGCAGTTCCATGAACACCGGGGAGCTGTTTTTT. It yields the protein CASSSMNTGELFF.

V is TRBV5-6 and J is TRBJ2-1, with 15 bases fitting TRBD2. Germline values: CDR1 SGHDT, CDR2 YYEEEE. J was trimmed by 2 bases and V by 3 bases; bases with no gene match: 3. This CDR3 has 17 amino acids. The CDR3 sequence: CASSWTSGRGPYNEQFF. CDR3 DNA: TGTGCCAGCAGCTGGACTAGCGGGAGGGGGCCCTACAATGAGCAGTTCTTC.

J is TRBJ2-7 and V is TRBV2, with TRBD2 identical over 11 bases. The germline V gene has CDR1 SNHLY and CDR2 FYNNEI. The V segment lost 4 bases and the J segment 3 bases; nucleotides outside the gene matches: 8. The CDR3 extends over 16 amino acids. CDR3 DNA: TGTGCCAGCAGTGGTAGGACTAGCGGGCCCATCTACGAGCAGTACTTC. This gives the protein CASSGRTSGPIYEQYF. The full variable domain, its missing parts supplied by reference TRBV2 and TRBJ2-7, is EPEVTQTPSHQVTQMGQEVILRCVPISNHLYFYWYRQILGQKVEFLVSFYNNEISEKSEIFDDQFSVERPDGSNFTLKIRSTKLEDSAMYFCASSGRTSGPIYEQYFGPGTRLTVT.

This chain uses TRBV28 with TRBJ1-2, with TRBD1 matching 9 bases. The J segment lost 4 bases and the V segment lost 4 bases, leaving 10 bases of the junction unmatched. Germline V gene data show CDR1 as MDHEN and CDR2 as SYDVKM. The CDR3 has 16 residues. The CDR3 reads CASSYWTGEGGYGYTF. For the CDR3, the DNA is TGTGCCAGCAGTTACTGGACAGGGGAAGGTGGCTATGGCTACACCTTC.

This clone was seen a handful of times. The V call is TRBV7-2, the J call TRBJ1-1; D not certain. The V gene's germline CDR1 is SGHTA and CDR2 FQGNSA. Trimming removed 3 bases at V and 4 bases at J, with 15 bases between. This CDR3 has 15 residues. DNA of the CDR3: TGTGCCAGCAGCTTTCGGGATGGAGGGTTCACTGAAGCTTTCTTT. Translation: CASSFRDGGFTEAFF.

J is TRBJ2-1 and V is TRBV6-5; D unresolved. From germline, CDR1 is MNHEY and CDR2 SVGAGI. V lost 8 bases and J 0 bases, leaving 11 bases between the germline ends. CDR3 size: 14 residues. CDR3: CASGDSSSYNEQFF. The CDR3 bases are TGTGCCAGCGGTGATAGTAGCTCCTACAATGAGCAGTTCTTC.

This chain joins TRBV2 and TRBJ1-3; TRBD1 might be the D (6 bases). Germline V CDR1 and CDR2: SNHLY, FYNNEI. Trimming removed 5 bases at V and 3 bases at J, with 17 bases between. The CDR3 is 16 residues long. The CDR3 reads CASSWAKDSDGNTIYF. In DNA form, the CDR3 reads TGTGCCAGCAGTTGGGCCAAGGACAGCGATGGAAACACCATATATTTT.